The next 4 T cell receptor beta chains were all read from a single sample in a study of T cells in Graves' hyperthyroidism and ophthalmopathy. Amplification of TCR beta CDR3 regions was performed using RNA transcripts as template. During a first-round RT-PCR of the TCR CDR3, the HTBI primer set was used. TCRdb re-derived calls from the multiplex PCR reads in MiXCR, one entry per CDR3 protein. The sample records around 690,000 distinct CDR3 sequences, 17% being singletons. The sequencing input was blood. These receptors were obtained from a man aged 45-65 years with Graves' hyperthyroidism.

This clonotype was recorded many times. This sequence joins TRBV20-1 and TRBJ2-7; no firm D call. This CDR3 is built from 12 residues. Germline CDR1 is DFQATT and CDR2 is SNEGSKA (reference sequence). V lost 4 bases to trimming and J lost 2 bases, with 9 bases between them. The CDR3: CSATRRTYEQYF. CDR3 bases: TGCAGTGCTACGAGACGGACCTACGAGCAGTACTTC.

This clonotype has only a few counts. The chain joins TRBV6-2 or TRBV6-3 to TRBJ2-7; D is unclear. V lost 6 bases and J 2 bases, leaving 17 bases between the germline ends. The CDR3 is 15 amino acids. Germline V gene sequence: CDR1 MNHEY, CDR2 SVGEGT. CDR3 amino acids: CASSTRPGTPYEQYF. The CDR3 DNA reads as TGTGCCAGCAGCACACGTCCAGGAACCCCCTACGAGCAGTACTTC.

The chain uses TRBV7-9 and TRBJ1-6; D is ambiguous. The CDR3 is made up of 12 amino acids. Germline CDR1 reads SEHNR; CDR2 reads FQNEAQ (reference sequence). The germline V and J ends were trimmed by 4 bases and 7 bases, with 5 bases remaining between them. In DNA, the CDR3 is TGTGCCAGCAGCTGGCGGAATTCACCCCTCCACTTT. Translation: CASSWRNSPLHF.

This clonotype turned up a few times. This chain links TRBV7-2 with TRBJ1-2, with D perhaps TRBD1 (6 bases). Germline assignment: CDR1 SGHTA and CDR2 FQGNSA. With 5 bases removed from V and 5 bases from J, the gap between germline ends came to 21 bases. The CDR3 consists of 16 residues. Here the CDR3 reads CASSPLRGGQGYGYTF. The CDR3 DNA follows: TGTGCCAGCAGCCCCCTTCGAGGGGGGCAGGGATATGGCTACACCTTC.